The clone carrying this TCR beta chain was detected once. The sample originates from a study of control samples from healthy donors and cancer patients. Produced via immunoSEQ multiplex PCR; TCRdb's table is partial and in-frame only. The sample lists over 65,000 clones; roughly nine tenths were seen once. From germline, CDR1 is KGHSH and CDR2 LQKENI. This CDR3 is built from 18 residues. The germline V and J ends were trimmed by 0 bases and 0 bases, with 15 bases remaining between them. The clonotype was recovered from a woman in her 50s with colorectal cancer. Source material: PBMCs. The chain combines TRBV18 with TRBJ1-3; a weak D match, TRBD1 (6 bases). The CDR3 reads CASSPPTGTSTSGNTIYF. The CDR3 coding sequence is TGTGCCAGCTCACCACCTACCGGGACATCTACCTCTGGAAACACCATATATTTT.